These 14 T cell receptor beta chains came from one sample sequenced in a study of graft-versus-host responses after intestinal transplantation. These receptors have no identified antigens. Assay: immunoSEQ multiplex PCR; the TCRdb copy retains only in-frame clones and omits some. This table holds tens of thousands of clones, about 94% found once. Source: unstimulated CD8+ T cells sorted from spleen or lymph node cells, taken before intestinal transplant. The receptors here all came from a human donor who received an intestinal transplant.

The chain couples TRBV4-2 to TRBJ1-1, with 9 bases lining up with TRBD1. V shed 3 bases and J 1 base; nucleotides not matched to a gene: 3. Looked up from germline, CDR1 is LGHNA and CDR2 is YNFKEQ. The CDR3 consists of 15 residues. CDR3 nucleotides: TGTGCCAGCAGCCAGCGACAGGGGGAGAACACTGAAGCTTTCTTT. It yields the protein CASSQRQGENTEAFF.

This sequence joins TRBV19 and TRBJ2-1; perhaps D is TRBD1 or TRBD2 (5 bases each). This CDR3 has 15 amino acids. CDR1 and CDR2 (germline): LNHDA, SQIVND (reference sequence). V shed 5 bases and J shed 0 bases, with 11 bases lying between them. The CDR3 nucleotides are TGTGCCAGTAGTCCTGGGGGTAGCTCCTACAATGAGCAGTTCTTC. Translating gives CASSPGGSSYNEQFF.

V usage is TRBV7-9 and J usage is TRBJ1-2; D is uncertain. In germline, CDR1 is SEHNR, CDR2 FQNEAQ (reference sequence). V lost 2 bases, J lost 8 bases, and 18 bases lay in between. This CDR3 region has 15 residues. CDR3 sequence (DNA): TGTGCCAGCAGCTTATTAGCAGGAGGGTTTAACGGCTACACCTTC. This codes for CASSLLAGGFNGYTF. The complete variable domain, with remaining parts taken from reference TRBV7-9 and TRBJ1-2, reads DTGVSQNPRHKITKRGQNVTFRCDPISEHNRLYWYRQTLGQGPEFLTYFQNEAQLEKSRLLSDRFSAERPKGSFSTLEIQRTEQGDSAMYLCASSLLAGGFNGYTFGSGTRLTVV.

DNA for the CDR3: TGTGCCAGCAGCTTATCCTATGAAAGCACAGATACGCAGTATTTT. This gives the protein CASSLSYESTDTQYF. The rearrangement joins TRBV7-9 to TRBJ2-3; D gene uncertain. The CDR3 runs 15 residues. In germline, CDR1 is SEHNR, CDR2 FQNEAQ (reference sequence). Trimming pared 2 bases from V and 0 bases from J, leaving 9 bases between.

CDR3 sequence (DNA): TGTGCCAGCAGCTTAACAGGGGGCAGTACTGAAGCTTTCTTT. Protein: CASSLTGGSTEAFF. J is TRBJ1-1 and V is TRBV5-4; 9 bases map to TRBD1. The germline CDR1 and CDR2 sequences are SGHNT and YYREEE (reference sequence). V was pared by 2 bases and J by 5 bases, with 4 bases of the junction left unmatched. The CDR3 is 14 amino acids.

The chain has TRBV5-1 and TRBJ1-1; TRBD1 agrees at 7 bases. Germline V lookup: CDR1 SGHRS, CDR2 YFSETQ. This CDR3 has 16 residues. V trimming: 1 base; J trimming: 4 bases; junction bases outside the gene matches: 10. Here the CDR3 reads CASSLTFLQGTTEAFF. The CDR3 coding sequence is TGCGCCAGCAGCTTGACGTTCCTACAGGGGACCACTGAAGCTTTCTTT.

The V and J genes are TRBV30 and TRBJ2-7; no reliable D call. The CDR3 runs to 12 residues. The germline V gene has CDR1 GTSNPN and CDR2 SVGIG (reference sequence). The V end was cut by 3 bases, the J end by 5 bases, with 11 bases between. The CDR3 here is CAWRGPPNEQYF. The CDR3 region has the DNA TGTGCCTGGAGAGGACCTCCTAACGAGCAGTACTTC.

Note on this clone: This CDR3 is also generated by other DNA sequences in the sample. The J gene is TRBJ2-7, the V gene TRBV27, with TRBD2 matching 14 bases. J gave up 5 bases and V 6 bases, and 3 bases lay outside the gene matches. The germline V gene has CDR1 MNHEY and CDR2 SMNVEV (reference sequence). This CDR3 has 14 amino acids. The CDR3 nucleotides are TGTGCCAGCAGCCTGGGACTAGCGGGAGACGAGCAGTACTTC. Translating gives CASSLGLAGDEQYF.

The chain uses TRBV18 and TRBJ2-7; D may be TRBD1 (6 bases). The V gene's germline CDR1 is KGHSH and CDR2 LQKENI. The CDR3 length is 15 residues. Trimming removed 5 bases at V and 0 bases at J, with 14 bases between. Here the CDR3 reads CASSDDRTLSYEQYF. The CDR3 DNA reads TGTGCCAGCTCAGACGACAGGACACTCTCCTACGAGCAGTACTTC. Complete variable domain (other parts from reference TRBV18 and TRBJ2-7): NAGVMQNPRHLVRRRGQEARLRCSPMKGHSHVYWYRQLPEEGLKFMVYLQKENIIDESGMPKERFSAEFPKEGPSILRIQQVVRGDSAAYFCASSDDRTLSYEQYFGPGTRLTVT.

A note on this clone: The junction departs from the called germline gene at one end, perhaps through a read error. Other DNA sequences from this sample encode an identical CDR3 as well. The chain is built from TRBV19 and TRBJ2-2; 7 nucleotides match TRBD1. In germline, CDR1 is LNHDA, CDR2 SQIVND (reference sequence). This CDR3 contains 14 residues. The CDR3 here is CASRKTGSTGELFF. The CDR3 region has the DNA TGCGCCAGTAGAAAGACAGGGTCAACCGGGGAGCTGTTTTTT.

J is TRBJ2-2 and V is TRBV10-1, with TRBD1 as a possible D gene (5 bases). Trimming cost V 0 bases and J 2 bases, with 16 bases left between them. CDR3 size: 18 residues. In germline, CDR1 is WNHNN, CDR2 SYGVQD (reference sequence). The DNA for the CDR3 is TGCGCCAGCAGTGAGTCTCGACCCCCGACAGTAAACACCGGGGAGCTGTTTTTT. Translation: CASSESRPPTVNTGELFF.

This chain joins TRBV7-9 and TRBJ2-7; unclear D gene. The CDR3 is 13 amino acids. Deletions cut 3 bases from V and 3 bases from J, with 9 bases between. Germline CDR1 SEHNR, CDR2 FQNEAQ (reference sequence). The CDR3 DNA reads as TGTGCCAGCAGCTTTGTGAGGAGCTACGAGCAGTACTTC. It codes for CASSFVRSYEQYF.

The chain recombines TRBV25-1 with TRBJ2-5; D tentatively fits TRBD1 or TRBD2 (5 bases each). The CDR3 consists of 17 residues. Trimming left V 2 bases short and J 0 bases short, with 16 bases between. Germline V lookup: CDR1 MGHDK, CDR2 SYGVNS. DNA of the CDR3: TGTGCCAGCAGTGAACCTGAGGGGTCATTGTACCAAGAGACCCAGTACTTC. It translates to CASSEPEGSLYQETQYF.

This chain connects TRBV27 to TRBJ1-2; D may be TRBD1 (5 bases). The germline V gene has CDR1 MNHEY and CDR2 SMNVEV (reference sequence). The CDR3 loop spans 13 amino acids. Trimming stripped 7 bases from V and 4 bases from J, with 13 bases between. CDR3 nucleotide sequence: TGTGCCAGCACCCAACCAGACAGCTATGGCTACACCTTC. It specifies CASTQPDSYGYTF.